The 15 T cell receptor beta chains in this list originate from one sample, sequenced in a study of breast tumors, draining lymph nodes, adjacent tissues. The lymph nodes were axillary draining lymph nodes from breast cancer patients. TCRdb analysed the multiplex PCR reads with MiXCR anew, one entry per CDR3 protein. The table records about 150,000 distinct CDR3 sequences, roughly 33% of them present only once. The sample taken for sequencing was axillary lymph node tissue. The receptor source for this set is a female donor with breast cancer. Some clones in this sample may be carry-over from other donors' samples.

This clonotype was counted at least ten times. The chain employs TRBV6-5 and TRBJ2-1; D might be TRBD1 (5 bases). Germline assignment: CDR1 MNHEY and CDR2 SVGAGI. There are 15 residues in the CDR3. With 5 bases removed from V and 5 bases from J, the gap between germline ends came to 16 bases. CDR3 sequence: CASSPQGAPNNEQFF. The CDR3 DNA reads as TGTGCCAGCAGTCCGCAAGGGGCTCCGAACAATGAGCAGTTCTTC.

This clonotype was recorded a few times. The J gene is TRBJ2-2, the V gene TRBV18; no reliable D call. Germline V gives CDR1 KGHSH, CDR2 LQKENI. The length of the CDR3 is 14 residues. With 2 bases removed from V and 4 bases from J, the gap between germline ends came to 8 bases. The CDR3 DNA sequence: TGTGCCAGCTCACCAGAATTTGTCACCGGGGAGCTGTTTTTT. This codes for CASSPEFVTGELFF.

This clonotype was counted many times. The V gene is TRBV9, the J gene TRBJ1-6, with a tentative D call TRBD1 (5 bases). This CDR3 is 15 amino acids long. Trimming left V 0 bases short and J 9 bases short, with 13 bases between. CDR1 SGDLS and CDR2 YYNGEE come from the germline V gene. CDR3 DNA: TGTGCCAGCAGCGTAGAAGTGGCGGGGGGTTCACCCCTCCACTTT. This sequence encodes CASSVEVAGGSPLHF.

Of note for this clonotype: One end of the junction varies from germline; a read error may be responsible. The CDR3, as DNA: TGCAGTGCTAGAGACACCGGGAGCATAGATACGCAGTATTTC. Translating gives CSARDTGSIDTQYF. This rearrangement joins TRBV20-1 to TRBJ2-3; the D gene is possibly TRBD2 (6 bases). Looked up from germline, CDR1 is DFQATT and CDR2 is SNEGSKA (reference sequence). This CDR3 comprises 14 residues.

This clonotype was seen many times. The V call is TRBV24-1, the J call TRBJ2-3; D is possibly TRBD1 (5 bases). Trimming removed 4 bases at V and 2 bases at J, with 12 bases between. CDR3 length: 15 amino acids. Per the germline V gene, CDR1 is KGHDR and CDR2 is SFDVKD. The chain's CDR3 is CATSEGWGLTDTQYF. The CDR3 coding sequence is TGTGCCACCAGTGAGGGGTGGGGCCTCACAGATACGCAGTATTTT.

The chain recombines TRBV11-1 with TRBJ2-3; D may be TRBD1 (5 bases). The germline CDR1 and CDR2 sequences are SGHAT and FQDESV (reference sequence). This CDR3 is 15 amino acids long. The V end lost 1 base, the J end lost 5 bases, and 13 bases lay between the germline ends. For the CDR3, the DNA is TGTGCCAGCAGCTTAGAAACAGGTGCGCAAGATACGCAGTATTTT. Translation: CASSLETGAQDTQYF.

There are many counts of this clonotype. The genes are TRBV5-4 and TRBJ2-2, with TRBD2 matching 10 bases. V dropped 3 bases and J dropped 5; count of bases not matched to a gene: 4. The CDR3 is 15 residues long. Germline V gene data show CDR1 as SGHNT and CDR2 as YYREEE (reference sequence). The CDR3 protein is CASSSAGGQTGELFF. The DNA for the CDR3 is TGTGCCAGCAGCTCAGCGGGGGGGCAGACCGGGGAGCTGTTTTTT. The full variable domain, in which reference TRBV5-4 and TRBJ2-2 provide the parts outside the CDR3, is ETGVTQSPTHLIKTRGQQVTLRCSSQSGHNTVSWYQQALGQGPQFIFQYYREEENGRGNFPPRFSGLQFPNYSSELNVNALELDDSALYLCASSSAGGQTGELFFGEGSRLTVL.

This clonotype was recorded only once. A junction end diverges from the germline sequence, so it may reflect a read error. The V call is TRBV7-3, the J call TRBJ1-2, with 9 bases lining up with TRBD1. The CDR3 consists of 15 residues. Germline V CDR1 and CDR2: SGHTA, FQGTGA. The CDR3 sequence: CASSQLTGTGYGYPF. As DNA, the CDR3 is TGTGCCAGCAGCCAGCTGACCGGGACAGGGTACGGCTACCCCTTC.

This chain connects TRBV9 to TRBJ2-2; D gene ambiguous. The CDR3 totals 14 residues. Trimming stripped 0 bases from V and 4 bases from J, with 7 bases between. Germline values: CDR1 SGDLS, CDR2 YYNGEE. The CDR3 nucleotides are TGTGCCAGCAGCGTAGGTGGGTCCACCGGGGAGCTGTTTTTT. Translation: CASSVGGSTGELFF.

This clonotype was counted many times. This chain connects TRBV6-2 or TRBV6-3 to TRBJ1-2, with TRBD1 matching over 8 bases. The CDR3 runs to 14 residues. V was pared by 0 bases and J by 8 bases, with 5 bases of the junction left unmatched. The germline V gene has CDR1 MNHEY and CDR2 SVGEGT. This CDR3 reads CASSYSRQGTGYTF. CDR3 nucleotide sequence: TGTGCCAGCAGTTACTCAAGACAGGGGACCGGCTACACCTTC.

This clonotype was found many times. The CDR3 reads CASSLGGGTGANVLTF. CDR3 bases: TGTGCCAGCAGTTTAGGAGGGGGCACTGGGGCCAACGTCCTGACTTTC. The V gene is TRBV12-3 or TRBV12-4, the J gene TRBJ2-6; 7 bases match TRBD1. The CDR3 is made up of 16 amino acids. The trim removed 1 base at V and 2 bases at J, leaving 2 bases unmatched.

J is TRBJ1-6 and V is TRBV20-1; tentatively, D is TRBD1 (6 bases). V lost 6 bases to trimming and J lost 8 bases, with 11 bases between them. The CDR3 has 12 amino acids. Germline CDR1 DFQATT, CDR2 SNEGSKA (reference sequence). CDR3 nucleotide sequence: TGCAGTGCGCGTTGGACAGATTCACCCCTCCACTTT. This encodes CSARWTDSPLHF.

V is TRBV2 and J is TRBJ1-2; tentatively, D is TRBD1 (6 bases). The CDR3 contains 14 residues. Germline V lookup: CDR1 SNHLY, CDR2 FYNNEI. DNA for the CDR3: TGTGCACGGGGGCGGGGGGTGGCTAACTATGGCTACACCTTC. Translated: CARGRGVANYGYTF.

This clonotype was observed at least ten times. This rearrangement joins TRBV30 to TRBJ1-5, with a tentative D call TRBD1 (6 bases). V was clipped by 1 base and J by 6 bases, with 16 bases between them. This CDR3 is built from 15 residues. CDR1 GTSNPN and CDR2 SVGIG come from the germline V gene (reference sequence). The CDR3, as DNA: TGTGCCTGGAGTGCAGGGGCCCTCGCATCTCAGCCCCAGCATTTT. Amino acid sequence: CAWSAGALASQPQHF.

This clonotype was observed many times. The chain has TRBV2 and TRBJ1-5, with D perhaps matching TRBD1 (6 bases). The CDR3 consists of 14 residues. CDR1 is SNHLY, CDR2 FYNNEI, per germline. The V and J ends lost 4 bases and 1 base respectively, with 8 bases between them. CDR3 nucleotide sequence: TGTGCCAGCAGTGGGGGGCAGAGCAATCAGCCCCAGCATTTT. Residues: CASSGGQSNQPQHF.